The rows below give T cell receptor beta chains drawn from one sample of a study of shared clonotypes between healthy human individuals. Only in-frame clones appear in the TCRdb table, and some are missing; sequencing was by immunoSEQ multiplex PCR. This sample has 550,000 to 700,000 clones, with 60% to 75% found just once. Sequences were obtained from memory CD4+ T cells sorted from blood. The origin of the receptors is a woman younger than 45 in good health. Each CDR3 is given with its conserved first and last residue. Size is omitted from some rows. Given values are once, few, many or a class for expanded clones.

j_call: TRBJ2-1
v_call: TRBV11-2
clone_size: -
cdr3_length: 16
cdr3_aa: CASSSMSRQFYNEQFF

j_call: TRBJ2-7
v_call: TRBV28
clone_size: -
cdr3_length: 14
cdr3_aa: CAGSWGQGSEEQYF

j_call: TRBJ1-1
v_call: TRBV5-1
clone_size: -
cdr3_length: 13
cdr3_aa: CASSFGGQPEAFF

j_call: TRBJ2-7
v_call: TRBV6-1
clone_size: once
cdr3_length: 15
cdr3_aa: CATLRGYTSNYEQYF

j_call: TRBJ1-2
v_call: TRBV27
clone_size: -
cdr3_length: 15
cdr3_aa: CASSTHRRSNYGYTF

j_call: TRBJ2-5
v_call: TRBV2
clone_size: -
cdr3_length: 17
cdr3_aa: CASNTPGQGGTKETQYF

j_call: TRBJ1-5
v_call: TRBV19
clone_size: -
cdr3_length: 13
cdr3_aa: CASSAGRGQPQHF

j_call: TRBJ2-6
v_call: TRBV19
clone_size: -
cdr3_length: 17
cdr3_aa: CASRVPGQGSGANVLTF

j_call: TRBJ1-4
v_call: TRBV5-4
clone_size: -
cdr3_length: 16
cdr3_aa: CASSLRTDATNEKLFF

j_call: TRBJ1-1
v_call: TRBV5-4
clone_size: -
cdr3_length: 13
cdr3_aa: CASRGTGLPEAFF

j_call: TRBJ1-5
v_call: TRBV18
clone_size: -
cdr3_length: 14
cdr3_aa: CASSPRTGDQPQHF

j_call: TRBJ2-1
v_call: TRBV5-1
clone_size: -
cdr3_length: 14
cdr3_aa: CASSFGTAYNEQFF

j_call: TRBJ1-4
v_call: TRBV10-3
clone_size: many
cdr3_length: 17
cdr3_aa: CAISESGTAFGGEKLFF

j_call: TRBJ2-5
v_call: TRBV5-1
clone_size: -
cdr3_length: 14
cdr3_aa: CASSLSGTEETQYF

j_call: TRBJ1-3
v_call: TRBV9
clone_size: -
cdr3_length: 16
cdr3_aa: CASSPRDRSSGNTIYF

j_call: TRBJ2-1
v_call: TRBV6-5
clone_size: -
cdr3_length: 14
cdr3_aa: CASRTGGTANEQFF

j_call: TRBJ2-7
v_call: TRBV2
clone_size: -
cdr3_length: 12
cdr3_aa: CASSEGLYEQYF

j_call: TRBJ2-7
v_call: TRBV25-1
clone_size: -
cdr3_length: 13
cdr3_aa: CASSEPGAYEQYF

j_call: TRBJ2-3
v_call: TRBV29-1
clone_size: few
cdr3_length: 16
cdr3_aa: CSVRVSSGITTDTQYF

j_call: TRBJ1-3
v_call: TRBV7-9
clone_size: once
cdr3_length: 14
cdr3_aa: CASSQEESGNTIYF

j_call: TRBJ2-7
v_call: TRBV28
clone_size: -
cdr3_length: 17
cdr3_aa: CASSPGGWEGTTYEQYF

j_call: TRBJ1-3
v_call: TRBV5-1
clone_size: many
cdr3_length: 14
cdr3_aa: CASSLGTAGNTIYF

j_call: TRBJ2-7
v_call: TRBV28
clone_size: -
cdr3_length: 15
cdr3_aa: CASSETSGRGGEQYF

j_call: TRBJ2-7
v_call: TRBV6-1
clone_size: -
cdr3_length: 14
cdr3_aa: CASSDQGPHGEQYF

j_call: TRBJ1-2
v_call: TRBV10-3
clone_size: few
cdr3_length: 14
cdr3_aa: CAISSTESVYGYTF

j_call: TRBJ1-5
v_call: TRBV5-4
clone_size: -
cdr3_length: 15
cdr3_aa: CASSSREDGNQPQHF

j_call: TRBJ2-2
v_call: TRBV19
clone_size: -
cdr3_length: 16
cdr3_aa: CASSMIGQGKAGELFF

j_call: TRBJ2-2
v_call: TRBV11-2
clone_size: few
cdr3_length: 14
cdr3_aa: CASSGAGWTGELFF

j_call: TRBJ1-2
v_call: TRBV6-6
clone_size: -
cdr3_length: 12
cdr3_aa: CASRSDRVGYTF

j_call: TRBJ1-1
v_call: TRBV5-4
clone_size: -
cdr3_length: 14
cdr3_aa: CASSPAQGGTEAFF

j_call: TRBJ1-3
v_call: TRBV6-5
clone_size: -
cdr3_length: 15
cdr3_aa: CASSYYQSAGNTIYF